This passage covers 28 T cell receptor beta chains from one sample sequenced in a study of T cell responses to AZD1222 COVID-19 vaccine. Method: immunoSEQ multiplex PCR; TCRdb's copy keeps in-frame clones and lacks some. The sample contains roughly 70,000 clones, 86% of which appear only once. Here the sequenced sample was peripheral blood, taken on day 0 of AZD1222 vaccination. These receptors came from an adult in good health.

The chain has TRBV7-3 and TRBJ2-1; weak D call: TRBD2 (6 bases). V shed 1 base and J shed 0 bases, with 7 bases lying between them. The V gene's germline CDR1 is SGHTA and CDR2 FQGTGA. The CDR3 totals 15 residues. CDR3 amino acids: CASSLSGASYNEQFF. CDR3 DNA sequence: TGTGCCAGCAGCTTAAGCGGGGCCTCCTACAATGAGCAGTTCTTC. Complete variable domain (other parts from reference TRBV7-3 and TRBJ2-1): GAGVSQTPSNKVTEKGKYVELRCDPISGHTALYWYRQSLGQGPEFLIYFQGTGAADDSGLPNDRFFAVRPEGSVSTLKIQRTERGDSAVYLCASSLSGASYNEQFFGPGTRLTVL.

This chain links TRBV12-3 or TRBV12-4 with TRBJ2-3; D remains unclear. Trimming pared 2 bases from V and 2 bases from J, leaving 5 bases between. CDR3 length: 13 residues. The DNA for the CDR3 is TGTGCCAGCAGTTTATCTGTCACAGATACGCAGTATTTT. Its protein product is CASSLSVTDTQYF.

This clone was recorded a few times. J is TRBJ2-1 and V is TRBV11-2; D is perhaps TRBD1 or TRBD2 (5 bases each). The germline gives CDR1 SGHAT, CDR2 FQNNGV. Trimming stripped 0 bases from V and 7 bases from J, with 19 bases between. This CDR3 has 17 amino acids. The chain's CDR3 is CASSLEDLGTMVNEQFF. CDR3 DNA: TGTGCCAGCAGCTTAGAGGATCTGGGGACCATGGTGAATGAGCAGTTCTTC.

V gene TRBV24-1 combines with J gene TRBJ2-3; D may be TRBD1 (5 bases). Germline V lookup: CDR1 KGHDR, CDR2 SFDVKD. The CDR3 length is 16 residues. Trimming removed 7 bases at V and 4 bases at J, with 20 bases between. This chain's CDR3 is CATRDIGVGGADTQYF. Here the CDR3 DNA reads TGTGCCACCAGGGATATAGGGGTGGGTGGAGCAGATACGCAGTATTTT.

The genes are TRBV27 and TRBJ1-2, with D unresolved. The CDR3 covers 12 residues. From germline, CDR1 is MNHEY and CDR2 SMNVEV (reference sequence). Trimming pared 4 bases from V and 7 bases from J, leaving 10 bases between. CDR3 in DNA: TGTGCCAGCAGTTCTGGAGTAAGTGGCTACACCTTC. Translating gives CASSSGVSGYTF.

This clone came up once. The genes are TRBV5-1 and TRBJ2-1, with 11 bases identical to TRBD2. The CDR3 has 15 residues. CDR1 is SGHRS and CDR2 is YFSETQ in the germline V gene. The V gene end was trimmed by 4 bases and the J gene end by 8 bases; junction bases not matched to a gene: 8. CDR3 region: CASSLGGTSGDEQFF. The CDR3 DNA sequence: TGCGCCAGCAGCCTAGGAGGGACTAGCGGTGATGAGCAGTTCTTC.

Only a few counts were recorded for this clone. The rearrangement links TRBV3-1 (or the pseudogene TRBV3-2) to TRBJ1-4; D possibly corresponds to TRBD1 (6 bases). There are 15 residues in the CDR3. In germline, CDR1 is LGHDT, CDR2 YNNKEL (reference sequence). Trimming left V 5 bases short and J 8 bases short, with 18 bases between. The CDR3 bases are TGTGCCAGCAGCTCGGGGGGAGGGGGAGGAGAAAAACTGTTTTTT. This gives the protein CASSSGGGGGEKLFF.

The chain joins TRBV6-5 to TRBJ1-2, with TRBD1 matching 8 bases. The CDR3 is 14 amino acids. Trimming took 8 bases from V and 7 from J; bases not matched to a gene: 12. Germline V gene lookup returns CDR1 MNHEY and CDR2 SVGAGI. The CDR3 region is CASSPGRGRFGYTF. CDR3 bases: TGTGCCAGCTCCCCGGGCAGGGGGCGTTTTGGCTACACCTTC.

The chain uses TRBV6-6 and TRBJ2-3; TRBD2 matches at 9 bases. The CDR3 runs 15 residues. The J segment lost 7 bases and the V segment lost 2 bases, leaving 7 bases of the junction unmatched. CDR1 and CDR2 from the germline V gene are MNHNY and SVGAGI (reference sequence). As DNA, the CDR3 is TGTGCCAGCAGTTACGAGGCGGGGGGGCAAAATACGCAGTATTTT. It encodes CASSYEAGGQNTQYF.

With regard to this clone: An end of the junction does not agree with germline; a read error may underlie this. The chain has TRBV29-1 and TRBJ2-1, with 10 nucleotides matching TRBD1. The germline V gene has CDR1 SQVTM and CDR2 ANQGSEA. This CDR3 contains 14 residues. The CDR3 reads CSAESGTGVGEQFF. In DNA, the CDR3 is TGCAGCGCTGAATCCGGGACAGGGGTCGGTGAGCAGTTCTTC.

V gene TRBV2 combines with J gene TRBJ1-5; D is possibly TRBD1 (5 bases). Deletions cut 6 bases from V and 4 bases from J, with 7 bases between. Germline values: CDR1 SNHLY, CDR2 FYNNEI. CDR3 length equals 12 residues. DNA for the CDR3: TGTGCCAGCAGCGGGGGGAATCAGCCCCAGCATTTT. Translated, it gives CASSGGNQPQHF.

The chain employs TRBV11-1 and TRBJ1-5; D may be TRBD1 (6 bases). There are 14 residues in the CDR3. Trimming stripped 5 bases from V and 9 bases from J, with 17 bases between. Germline V CDR1 and CDR2: SGHAT, FQDESV (reference sequence). The chain's CDR3 is CASSTWGGQGPQHF. The CDR3 DNA is TGTGCCAGCAGCACTTGGGGGGGGCAAGGGCCCCAGCATTTT. Filled out from reference TRBV11-1 and TRBJ1-5, the complete variable domain reads EAEVAQSPRYKITEKSQAVAFWCDPISGHATLYWYRQILGQGPELLVQFQDESVVDDSQLPKDRFSAERLKGVDSTLKIQPAELGDSAMYLCASSTWGGQGPQHFGDGTRLSIL.

The genes are TRBV4-1 and TRBJ1-1; D possibly corresponds to TRBD1 (6 bases). This CDR3 region has 14 residues. V was cut by 1 base and J by 5 bases, with 11 bases left in between. From germline, CDR1 is MGHRA and CDR2 YSYEKL. The CDR3 reads CASSQVTGKTEAFF. In nucleotides, the CDR3 is TGCGCCAGCAGCCAAGTAACAGGGAAGACTGAAGCTTTCTTT.

Of note for this clone: Within the sample, other DNA sequences also encode this same CDR3. This chain joins TRBV28 and TRBJ1-2; tentatively, D is TRBD1 (5 bases). Per the germline V gene, CDR1 is MDHEN and CDR2 is SYDVKM. Trimming shortened V by 5 bases and J by 5 bases, and 9 bases separated the two germline ends. CDR3 length: 12 residues. CDR3 loop: CASSRGGYGYTF. Written as DNA, the CDR3 is TGTGCCAGCAGTCGGGGGGGGTATGGCTACACCTTC.

The table lists this clone with a few counts. The chain joins TRBV6-4 to TRBJ1-5, with D unresolved. Per germline, CDR1 MRHNA and CDR2 SNTAGT. The germline V and J ends were trimmed by 5 bases and 3 bases, with 11 bases remaining between them. The CDR3 extends over 14 amino acids. As DNA, the CDR3 is TGTGCCAGCAGTTTCGGGCAGTTCAATCAGCCCCAGCATTTT. This sequence encodes CASSFGQFNQPQHF.

This clone showed up just once. The gene calls are TRBV27 and TRBJ1-1; 8 nucleotides line up with TRBD1. Losses at the gene ends were 8 bases for V and 7 bases for J; bases not matched to a gene: 12. The CDR3 length is 14 residues. Germline V gene data show CDR1 as MNHEY and CDR2 as SMNVEV (reference sequence). The CDR3 nucleotides read TGTGCCAGCTTTAACCCAGGGGGCGCAGATGAAGCTTTCTTT. Amino acid sequence: CASFNPGGADEAFF.

The V and J genes are TRBV27 and TRBJ2-1; D possibly corresponds to TRBD1 (6 bases). V gave up 2 bases and J gave up 4 bases, with 12 bases separating them. This CDR3 is built from 15 residues. Germline-derived CDR1 and CDR2 are MNHEY and SMNVEV (reference sequence). CDR3 residues: CASSLGTQGYNEQFF. The CDR3 nucleotides read TGTGCCAGCAGTTTAGGCACACAGGGTTACAATGAGCAGTTCTTC.

V usage is TRBV7-2 and J usage is TRBJ2-7, with 7 bases matching TRBD1. The length of the CDR3 is 12 residues. V was clipped by 5 bases and J by 5 bases; unmatched bases: 3. Germline V gives CDR1 SGHTA, CDR2 FQGNSA. The CDR3 sequence: CASSRDSDEQYF. In nucleotides, the CDR3 is TGTGCCAGCAGCAGGGACAGTGACGAGCAGTACTTC.

The chain couples TRBV10-1 to TRBJ2-1, with 7 nucleotides matching TRBD1. Germline CDR1 reads WNHNN; CDR2 reads SYGVQD (reference sequence). V was pared by 6 bases and J by 0 bases, with 8 bases of the junction left unmatched. CDR3 length: 16 amino acids. As DNA, the CDR3 is TGCGCCAGCAGCGCCTCGGGGACAGCCTCCTACAATGAGCAGTTCTTC. Its translation is CASSASGTASYNEQFF.

The CDR3 sequence: CASSRTASSYEQYF. The CDR3 DNA reads as TGTGCCAGCAGCCGGACAGCCAGCTCCTACGAGCAGTACTTC. The chain recombines TRBV6-5 with TRBJ2-7, with a possible D match to TRBD1 (6 bases). The CDR3 consists of 14 residues. V lost 6 bases and J 0 bases, leaving 12 bases between the germline ends. The germline CDR1 and CDR2 sequences are MNHEY and SVGAGI.

V gene TRBV27 combines with J gene TRBJ2-7; weak D call: TRBD1 (5 bases). This CDR3 has 16 amino acids. Per germline, CDR1 MNHEY and CDR2 SMNVEV (reference sequence). V lost 3 bases to trimming and J lost 1 base, with 16 bases between them. The CDR3 DNA reads TGTGCCAGCAGTTTCTCCGCAGGGCCCGTGTCCTACGAGCAGTACTTC. This codes for CASSFSAGPVSYEQYF.

The chain links TRBV5-4 to TRBJ2-5; no definite D call. This CDR3 region has 15 residues. Trimming took off 0 bases at V and 3 bases at J, with 12 bases between the two ends. The germline gives CDR1 SGHNT, CDR2 YYREEE (reference sequence). The CDR3 region is CASSLEGRHKETQYF. The CDR3 DNA follows: TGTGCCAGCAGCTTGGAGGGCAGACATAAAGAGACCCAGTACTTC.

The chain combines TRBV9 with TRBJ1-1; tentatively, D is TRBD1 (5 bases). The CDR3 has 13 residues. V lost 3 bases and J lost 5, with 11 bases in between. Germline CDR1 and CDR2: SGDLS and YYNGEE. This CDR3 reads CASSGSQGTEAFF. CDR3 nucleotide sequence: TGTGCCAGCAGCGGCAGCCAGGGTACTGAAGCTTTCTTT.

This clone was counted a single time. The chain combines TRBV6-4 with TRBJ2-2, with D hard to call. Germline CDR1 is MRHNA and CDR2 is SNTAGT. Trimming shortened V by 6 bases and J by 0 bases, and 11 bases separated the two germline ends. CDR3 size: 15 residues. The chain's CDR3 is CASRPEDTNTGELFF. The CDR3 DNA reads TGTGCCAGCAGACCAGAGGATACGAACACCGGGGAGCTGTTTTTT.

The genes are TRBV9 and TRBJ1-1; a weak D match, TRBD1 (6 bases). The CDR3 has 14 amino acids. Germline CDR1 and CDR2: SGDLS and YYNGEE. The germline V and J ends were trimmed by 1 base and 7 bases, with 14 bases remaining between them. The CDR3 reads CASSVYGGRGEAFF. The CDR3 coding sequence is TGTGCCAGCAGCGTATATGGAGGCAGGGGTGAAGCTTTCTTT.

This clone was picked up one time. The chain has TRBV7-3 and TRBJ2-7, with D perhaps matching TRBD2 (5 bases). Germline V gives CDR1 SGHTA, CDR2 FQGTGA. V shed 2 bases and J shed 0 bases, with 14 bases lying between them. The CDR3 totals 16 residues. For the CDR3, the DNA is TGTGCCAGCAGCTTACCTTTCGGGAAGAGCTCCTACGAGCAGTACTTC. Translating it yields CASSLPFGKSSYEQYF.

The chain recombines TRBV18 with TRBJ2-1; D uncertain. Germline lookup yields CDR1 KGHSH and CDR2 LQKENI. Trimming removed 3 bases from V and 5 bases from J, with 8 bases in between. This CDR3 is 13 amino acids long. The CDR3 DNA reads TGTGCCAGCTCACCCGGTACGGACAATGAGCAGTTCTTC. It is translated as CASSPGTDNEQFF.

V is TRBV7-2 and J is TRBJ1-3; D call uncertain. CDR3 length: 13 amino acids. The germline V gene has CDR1 SGHTA and CDR2 FQGNSA. The ends were cut back, 2 bases at V and 2 bases at J, with 4 bases in the middle. The CDR3 reads CASSLFAGNTIYF. CDR3 bases: TGTGCCAGCAGCTTATTCGCTGGAAACACCATATATTTT.